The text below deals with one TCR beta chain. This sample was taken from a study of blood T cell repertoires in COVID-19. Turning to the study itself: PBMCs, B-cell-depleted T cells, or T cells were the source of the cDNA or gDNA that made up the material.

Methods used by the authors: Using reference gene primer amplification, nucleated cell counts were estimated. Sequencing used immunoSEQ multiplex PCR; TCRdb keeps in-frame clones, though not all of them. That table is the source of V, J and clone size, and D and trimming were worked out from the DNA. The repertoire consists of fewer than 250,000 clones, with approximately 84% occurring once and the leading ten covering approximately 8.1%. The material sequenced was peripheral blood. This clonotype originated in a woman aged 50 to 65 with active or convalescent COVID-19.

Written as DNA, the CDR3 is TGCGCCAGCAGCCACCCAGCGAAACGCACAGATACGCAGTATTTT. The encoded protein is CASSHPAKRTDTQYF. This chain uses TRBV4-1 with TRBJ2-3, with no clear D. The germline V gene has CDR1 MGHRA and CDR2 YSYEKL. Trimming removed 3 bases from V and 1 base from J, with 11 bases in between. The CDR3 spans 15 residues.